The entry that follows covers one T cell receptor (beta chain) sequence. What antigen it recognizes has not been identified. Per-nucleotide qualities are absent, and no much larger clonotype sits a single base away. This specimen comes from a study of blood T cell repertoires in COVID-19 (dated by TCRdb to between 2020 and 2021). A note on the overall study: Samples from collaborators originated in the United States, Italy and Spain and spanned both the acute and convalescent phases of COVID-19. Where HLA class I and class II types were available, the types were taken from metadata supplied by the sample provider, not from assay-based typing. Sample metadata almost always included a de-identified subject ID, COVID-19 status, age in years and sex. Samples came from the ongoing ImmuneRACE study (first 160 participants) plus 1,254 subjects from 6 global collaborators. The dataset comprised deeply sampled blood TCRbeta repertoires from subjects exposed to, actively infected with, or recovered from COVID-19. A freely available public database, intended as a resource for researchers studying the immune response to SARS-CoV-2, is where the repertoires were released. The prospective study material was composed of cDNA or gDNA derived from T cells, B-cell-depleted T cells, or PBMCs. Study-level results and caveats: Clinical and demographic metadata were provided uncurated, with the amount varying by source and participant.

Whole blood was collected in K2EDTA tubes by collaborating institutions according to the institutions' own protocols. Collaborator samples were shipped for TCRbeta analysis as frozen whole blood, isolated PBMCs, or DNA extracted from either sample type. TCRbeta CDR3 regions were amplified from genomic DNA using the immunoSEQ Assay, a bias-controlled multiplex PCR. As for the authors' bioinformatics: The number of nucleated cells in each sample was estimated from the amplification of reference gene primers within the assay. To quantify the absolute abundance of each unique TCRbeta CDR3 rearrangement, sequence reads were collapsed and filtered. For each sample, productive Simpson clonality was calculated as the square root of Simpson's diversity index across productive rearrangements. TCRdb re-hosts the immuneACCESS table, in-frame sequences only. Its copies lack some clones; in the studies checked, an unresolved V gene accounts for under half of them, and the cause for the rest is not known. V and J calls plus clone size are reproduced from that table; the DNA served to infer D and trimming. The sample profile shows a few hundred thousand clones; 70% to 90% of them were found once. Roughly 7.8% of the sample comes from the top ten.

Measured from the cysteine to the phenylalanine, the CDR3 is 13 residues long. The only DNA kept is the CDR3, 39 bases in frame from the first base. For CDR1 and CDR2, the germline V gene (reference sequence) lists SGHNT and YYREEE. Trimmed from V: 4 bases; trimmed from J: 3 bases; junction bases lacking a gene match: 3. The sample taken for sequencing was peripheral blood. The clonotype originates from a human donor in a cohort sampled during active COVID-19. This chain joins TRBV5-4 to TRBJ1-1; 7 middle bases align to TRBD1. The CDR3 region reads CASSHDRDTEAFF. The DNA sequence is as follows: TGTGCCAGCAGCCATGACAGGGACACTGAAGCTTTCTTT.